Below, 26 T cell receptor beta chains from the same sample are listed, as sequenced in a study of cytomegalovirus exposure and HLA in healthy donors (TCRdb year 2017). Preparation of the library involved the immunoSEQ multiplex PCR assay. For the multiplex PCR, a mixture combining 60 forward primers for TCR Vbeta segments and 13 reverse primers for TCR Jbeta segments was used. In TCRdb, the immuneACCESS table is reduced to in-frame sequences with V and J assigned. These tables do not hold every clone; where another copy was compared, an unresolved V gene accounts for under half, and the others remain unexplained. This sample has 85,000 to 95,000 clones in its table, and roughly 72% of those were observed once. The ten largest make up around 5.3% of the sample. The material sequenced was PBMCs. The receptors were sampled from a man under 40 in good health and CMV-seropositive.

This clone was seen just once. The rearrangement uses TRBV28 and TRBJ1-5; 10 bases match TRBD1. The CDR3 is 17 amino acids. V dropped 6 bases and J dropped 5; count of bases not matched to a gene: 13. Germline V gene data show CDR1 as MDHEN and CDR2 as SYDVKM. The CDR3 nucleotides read TGTGCCAGCAGCAATCACCGGGACAGGGGTCGCGATCAGCCCCAGCATTTT. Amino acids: CASSNHRDRGRDQPQHF. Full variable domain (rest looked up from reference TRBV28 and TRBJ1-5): DVKVTQSSRYLVKRTGEKVFLECVQDMDHENMFWYRQDPGLGLRLIYFSYDVKMKEKGDIPEGYSVSREKKERFSLILESASTNQTSMYLCASSNHRDRGRDQPQHFGDGTRLSIL.

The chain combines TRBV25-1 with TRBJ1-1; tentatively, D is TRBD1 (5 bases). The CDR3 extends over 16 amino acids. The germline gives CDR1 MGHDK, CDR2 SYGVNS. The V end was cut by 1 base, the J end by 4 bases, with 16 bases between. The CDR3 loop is CASSELGGPGGTEAFF. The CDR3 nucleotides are TGTGCCAGCAGTGAATTAGGTGGGCCCGGGGGCACTGAAGCTTTCTTT.

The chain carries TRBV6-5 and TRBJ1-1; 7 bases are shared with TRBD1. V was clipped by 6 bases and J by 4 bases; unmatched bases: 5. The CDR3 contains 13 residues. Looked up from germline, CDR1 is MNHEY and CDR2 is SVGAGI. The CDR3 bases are TGTGCCAGCAGCCCCAACAGGGGCACTGAAGCTTTCTTT. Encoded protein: CASSPNRGTEAFF.

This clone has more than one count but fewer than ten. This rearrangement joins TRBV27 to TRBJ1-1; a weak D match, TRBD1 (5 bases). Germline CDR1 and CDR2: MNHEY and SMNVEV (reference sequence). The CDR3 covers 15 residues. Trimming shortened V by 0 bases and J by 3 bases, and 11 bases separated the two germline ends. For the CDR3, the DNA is TGTGCCAGCAGTTTATCGTGGGGGGACGACACTGAAGCTTTCTTT. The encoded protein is CASSLSWGDDTEAFF.

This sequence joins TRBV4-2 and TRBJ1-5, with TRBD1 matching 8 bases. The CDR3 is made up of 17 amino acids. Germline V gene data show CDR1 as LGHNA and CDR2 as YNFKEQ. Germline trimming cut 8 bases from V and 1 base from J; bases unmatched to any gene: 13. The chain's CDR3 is CASQPGAGGKSNQPQHF. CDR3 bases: TGTGCCAGCCAGCCGGGGGCAGGGGGCAAAAGCAATCAGCCCCAGCATTTT.

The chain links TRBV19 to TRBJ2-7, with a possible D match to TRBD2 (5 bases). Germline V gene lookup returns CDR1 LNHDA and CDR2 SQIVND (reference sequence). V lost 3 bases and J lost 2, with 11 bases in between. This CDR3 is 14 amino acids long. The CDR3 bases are TGTGCCAGTAGTATGGAGGTCAACGCCTACGAGCAGTACTTC. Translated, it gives CASSMEVNAYEQYF.

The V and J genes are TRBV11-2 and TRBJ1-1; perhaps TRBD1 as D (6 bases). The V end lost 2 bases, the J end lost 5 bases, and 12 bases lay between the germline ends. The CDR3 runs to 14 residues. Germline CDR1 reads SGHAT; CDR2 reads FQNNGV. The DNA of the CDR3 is TGTGCCAGCAGCTTATATCGGACAGTTACTGAAGCTTTCTTT. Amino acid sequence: CASSLYRTVTEAFF.

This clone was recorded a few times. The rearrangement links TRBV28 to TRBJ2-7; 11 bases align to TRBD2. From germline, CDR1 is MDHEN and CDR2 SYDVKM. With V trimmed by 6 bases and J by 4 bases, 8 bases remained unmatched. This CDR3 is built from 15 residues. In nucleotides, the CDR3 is TGTGCCAGCAGACCTGGACTAGCGGGCCCTTACGAGCAGTACTTC. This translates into CASRPGLAGPYEQYF.

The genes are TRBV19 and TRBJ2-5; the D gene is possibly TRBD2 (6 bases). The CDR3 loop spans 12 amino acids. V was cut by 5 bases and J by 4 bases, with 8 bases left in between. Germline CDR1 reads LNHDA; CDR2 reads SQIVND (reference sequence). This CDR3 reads CASSVGRETQYF. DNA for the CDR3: TGTGCCAGTAGTGTCGGGAGAGAGACCCAGTACTTC.

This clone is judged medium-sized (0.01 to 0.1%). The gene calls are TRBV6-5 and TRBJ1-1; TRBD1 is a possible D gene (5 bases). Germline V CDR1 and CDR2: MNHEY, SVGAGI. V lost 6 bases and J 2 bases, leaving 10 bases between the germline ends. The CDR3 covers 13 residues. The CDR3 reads CASRETVNTEAFF. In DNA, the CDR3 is TGTGCCAGCAGGGAGACAGTTAACACTGAAGCTTTCTTT.

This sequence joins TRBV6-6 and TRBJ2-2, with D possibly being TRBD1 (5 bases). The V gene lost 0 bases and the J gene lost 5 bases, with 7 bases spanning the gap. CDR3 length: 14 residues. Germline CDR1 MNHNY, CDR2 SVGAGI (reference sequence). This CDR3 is CASSYSGATGELFF. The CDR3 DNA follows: TGTGCCAGCAGTTACTCTGGGGCGACCGGGGAGCTGTTTTTT.

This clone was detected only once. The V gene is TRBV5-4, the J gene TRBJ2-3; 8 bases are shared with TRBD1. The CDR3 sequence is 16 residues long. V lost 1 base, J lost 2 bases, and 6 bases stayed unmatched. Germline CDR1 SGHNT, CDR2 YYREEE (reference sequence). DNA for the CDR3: TGTGCCAGCAGCTTGATGGGGGGACAGGTCACAGATACGCAGTATTTT. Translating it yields CASSLMGGQVTDTQYF.

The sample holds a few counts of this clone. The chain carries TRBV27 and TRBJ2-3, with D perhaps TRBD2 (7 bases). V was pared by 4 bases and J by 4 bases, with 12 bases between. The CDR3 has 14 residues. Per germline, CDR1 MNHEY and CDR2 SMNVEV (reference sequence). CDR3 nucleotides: TGTGCCAGCAGTTGGGGGGGGCCGGCAGATACGCAGTATTTT. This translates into CASSWGGPADTQYF.

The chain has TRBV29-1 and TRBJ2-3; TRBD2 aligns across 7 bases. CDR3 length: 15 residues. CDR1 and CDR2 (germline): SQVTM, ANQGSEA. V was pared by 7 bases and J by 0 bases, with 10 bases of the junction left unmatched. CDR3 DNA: TGCAGCGCCCCGGCATGGGAGGGGAGCACAGATACGCAGTATTTT. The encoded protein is CSAPAWEGSTDTQYF.

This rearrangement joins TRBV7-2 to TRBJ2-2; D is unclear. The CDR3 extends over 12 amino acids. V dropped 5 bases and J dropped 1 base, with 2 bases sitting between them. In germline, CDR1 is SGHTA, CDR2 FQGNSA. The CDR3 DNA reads TGTGCCAGCAGCCTGAACACCGGGGAGCTGTTTTTT. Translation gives CASSLNTGELFF.

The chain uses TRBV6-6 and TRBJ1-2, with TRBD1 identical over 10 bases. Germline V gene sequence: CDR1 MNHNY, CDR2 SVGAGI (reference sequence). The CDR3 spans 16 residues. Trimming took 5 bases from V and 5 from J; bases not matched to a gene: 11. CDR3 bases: TGTGCCAGCAGTCGACGGGACAGGGGAGATGGATATGGCTACACCTTC. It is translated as CASSRRDRGDGYGYTF.

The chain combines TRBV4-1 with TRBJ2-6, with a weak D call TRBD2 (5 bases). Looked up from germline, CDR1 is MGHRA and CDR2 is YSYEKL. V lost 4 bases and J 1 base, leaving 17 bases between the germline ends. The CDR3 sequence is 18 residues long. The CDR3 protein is CASSPEGRVRSGANVLTF. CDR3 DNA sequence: TGCGCCAGCAGCCCCGAGGGAAGGGTCCGGTCTGGGGCCAACGTCCTGACTTTC.

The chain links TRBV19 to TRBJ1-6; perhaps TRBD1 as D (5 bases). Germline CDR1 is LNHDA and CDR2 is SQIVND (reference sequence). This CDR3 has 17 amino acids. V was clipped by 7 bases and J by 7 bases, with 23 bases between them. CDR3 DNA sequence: TGTGCCAGTACCGTATTGGTCGGGCGGGACCCAAATTCACCCCTCCACTTT. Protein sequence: CASTVLVGRDPNSPLHF.

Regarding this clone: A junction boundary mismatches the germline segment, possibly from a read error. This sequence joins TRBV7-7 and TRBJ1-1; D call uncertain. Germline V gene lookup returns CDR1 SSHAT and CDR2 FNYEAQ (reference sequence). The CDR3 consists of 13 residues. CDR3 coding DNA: TGTGCTAGCAGCAAGCATGTGAACACTGAAGCTTTCTTT. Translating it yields CASSKHVNTEAFF.

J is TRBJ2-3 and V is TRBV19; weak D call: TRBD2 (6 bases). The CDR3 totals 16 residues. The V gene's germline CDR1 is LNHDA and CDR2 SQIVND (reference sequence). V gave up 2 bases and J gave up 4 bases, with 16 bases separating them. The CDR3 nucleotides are TGTGCCAGTAGTATATGGGCCGGGAGACGAGCAGATACGCAGTATTTT. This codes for CASSIWAGRRADTQYF.

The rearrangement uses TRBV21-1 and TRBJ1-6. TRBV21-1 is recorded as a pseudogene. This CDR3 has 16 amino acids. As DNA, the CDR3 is TGTGCCAGCACTCCGGGGGTGAGCTCCTATAATTCACCCCTCCACTTT. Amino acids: CASTPGVSSYNSPLHF.

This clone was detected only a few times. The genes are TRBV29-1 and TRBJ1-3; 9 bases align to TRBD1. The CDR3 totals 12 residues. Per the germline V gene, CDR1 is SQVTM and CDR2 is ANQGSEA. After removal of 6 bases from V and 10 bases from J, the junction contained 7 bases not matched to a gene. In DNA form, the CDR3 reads TGCAGCGTCGCCGGGACAGGGTTAACCATATATTTT. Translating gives CSVAGTGLTIYF.

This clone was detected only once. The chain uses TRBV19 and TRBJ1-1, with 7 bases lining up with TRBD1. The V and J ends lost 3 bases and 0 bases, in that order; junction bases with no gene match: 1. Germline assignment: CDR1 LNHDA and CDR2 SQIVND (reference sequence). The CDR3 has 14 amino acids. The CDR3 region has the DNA TGTGCCAGTAGTATGGGACAGATGAACACTGAAGCTTTCTTT. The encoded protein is CASSMGQMNTEAFF.

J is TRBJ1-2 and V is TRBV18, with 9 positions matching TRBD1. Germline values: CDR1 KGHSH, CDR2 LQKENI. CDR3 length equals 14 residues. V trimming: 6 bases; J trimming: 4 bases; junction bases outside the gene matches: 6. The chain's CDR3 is CASSFPGQGYGYTF. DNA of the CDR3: TGTGCCAGCTCCTTCCCGGGACAGGGCTATGGCTACACCTTC.

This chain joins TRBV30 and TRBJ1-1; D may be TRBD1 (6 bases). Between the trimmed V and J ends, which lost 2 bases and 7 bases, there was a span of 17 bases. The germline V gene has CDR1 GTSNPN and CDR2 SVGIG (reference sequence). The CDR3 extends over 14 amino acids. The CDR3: CAWSIPYRDIEAFF. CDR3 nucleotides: TGTGCCTGGAGTATCCCCTATCGGGACATTGAAGCTTTCTTT.

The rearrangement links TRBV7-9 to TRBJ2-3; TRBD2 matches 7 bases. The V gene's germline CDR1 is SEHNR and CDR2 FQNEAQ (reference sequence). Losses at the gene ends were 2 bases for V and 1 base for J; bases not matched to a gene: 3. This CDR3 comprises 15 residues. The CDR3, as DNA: TGTGCCAGCAGCTTATATGCGGGAGGCACAGATACGCAGTATTTT. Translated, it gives CASSLYAGGTDTQYF.